This T cell receptor (beta chain) appears in the sequencing data of a study of lymphopenia after photon versus proton radiotherapy. A word on this clone: Other DNA sequences within the sample encode an identical CDR3.

Method: immunoSEQ multiplex PCR; TCRdb's copy keeps in-frame clones and lacks some. The table has 75,000 to 95,000 clones, 65% to 85% seen once. This CDR3 has 11 amino acids. V was clipped by 3 bases and J by 7 bases, with 7 bases between them. Germline V gene sequence: CDR1 MDHEN, CDR2 SYDVKM. The source of this sequence is a man in his 60s with pancreatic cancer. The sequences come from peripheral blood, collected from a patient treated with proton-based radiotherapy. J is TRBJ2-7 and V is TRBV28, with TRBD2 as a possible D gene (5 bases). The CDR3 region has the DNA TGTGCCAGCAGTTTCTCGGGGGAGCAGTACTTC. It codes for CASSFSGEQYF.